Listed below are T cell receptor beta chains from one sample, sequenced in a study of T cell responses to AZD1222 COVID-19 vaccine. TCRdb keeps only in-frame clones here, not all; method: immunoSEQ multiplex PCR. The repertoire holds about 170,000 clones, with 75% to 95% as singletons. The material was peripheral blood, obtained on day 0 of AZD1222 vaccination. The receptor set was obtained from an adult in good health. The CDR3 runs from the conserved cysteine through the conserved F or W. D genes are given only for firm matches. Not all rows give a size; the values are once, few, many and, for expanded clones, a class.

clone_size: .
d_call: .
j_call: TRBJ2-2
v_call: TRBV30
cdr3_nt: TGTGCCTGGACCGTCCCAGGGCCCGGGGAGCTGTTTTTT
cdr3_aa: CAWTVPGPGELFF

clone_size: .
d_call: .
j_call: TRBJ1-2
v_call: TRBV6-1
cdr3_nt: TGTGCCAGCAGTGAAGCCCAGGGGATGGGTGGCTACACCTTC
cdr3_aa: CASSEAQGMGGYTF

clone_size: .
d_call: TRBD2
j_call: TRBJ2-1
v_call: TRBV7-9
cdr3_nt: TGTGCCAGCAGCTTAGGAGAGGGAGGGGCCTACAATGAGCAGTTCTTC
cdr3_aa: CASSLGEGGAYNEQFF

clone_size: .
d_call: TRBD2
j_call: TRBJ2-1
v_call: TRBV6-6
cdr3_nt: TGTGCCAGCAGGTGGACTAGCGGGGCTTACAATGAGCAGTTCTTC
cdr3_aa: CASRWTSGAYNEQFF

clone_size: .
d_call: TRBD1
j_call: TRBJ2-7
v_call: TRBV7-2
cdr3_nt: TGTGCCAGCAGCCCCAGGACAGGGGCCTACGAGCAGTACTTC
cdr3_aa: CASSPRTGAYEQYF

clone_size: .
d_call: .
j_call: TRBJ1-2
v_call: TRBV9
cdr3_nt: TGTGCCAGCAGCGTAGGGGGTCAGGATTTTTATGGCTACACCTTC
cdr3_aa: CASSVGGQDFYGYTF

clone_size: .
d_call: .
j_call: TRBJ2-7
v_call: TRBV7-9
cdr3_nt: TGTGCCAGCAGCTATCTCCCATACGAGCAGTACTTC
cdr3_aa: CASSYLPYEQYF

clone_size: once
d_call: TRBD1
j_call: TRBJ1-1
v_call: TRBV7-6
cdr3_nt: TGTGCCAGCAGCTTAGGTACAGGGGTTGCCACTGAAGCTTTCTTT
cdr3_aa: CASSLGTGVATEAFF

clone_size: .
d_call: .
j_call: TRBJ1-1
v_call: TRBV11-2
cdr3_nt: TGTGCCAGCAGCTTAGTGTACCGGAACACTGAAGCTTTCTTT
cdr3_aa: CASSLVYRNTEAFF

clone_size: .
d_call: .
j_call: TRBJ1-2
v_call: TRBV7-9
cdr3_nt: TGTGCCAGCAGCTTCGGACGAGTTAACTATGGCTACACCTTC
cdr3_aa: CASSFGRVNYGYTF

clone_size: .
d_call: .
j_call: TRBJ1-2
v_call: TRBV5-8
cdr3_nt: TGTGCCAGCAGGTACGACATCAACTATGGCTACACCTTC
cdr3_aa: CASRYDINYGYTF

clone_size: .
d_call: TRBD1
j_call: TRBJ1-1
v_call: TRBV18
cdr3_nt: TGTGCCAGCTCACCACTGGGACAGGGAGTTATGAACACTGAAGCTTTCTTT
cdr3_aa: CASSPLGQGVMNTEAFF

clone_size: once
d_call: TRBD1
j_call: TRBJ1-5
v_call: TRBV15
cdr3_nt: TGTGCCACCGGGGACAGGGGTAATAGCAATCAGCCCCAGCATTTT
cdr3_aa: CATGDRGNSNQPQHF

clone_size: .
d_call: TRBD2
j_call: TRBJ2-3
v_call: TRBV7-2
cdr3_nt: TGTGCCAGCAGCTACCTGGCGGGGGGGCAGACAGATACGCAGTATTTT
cdr3_aa: CASSYLAGGQTDTQYF

clone_size: .
d_call: .
j_call: TRBJ1-3
v_call: TRBV11-2
cdr3_nt: TGTGCCAGCAGCTTTGGGGACGACGGAAACACCATATATTTT
cdr3_aa: CASSFGDDGNTIYF

clone_size: once
d_call: .
j_call: TRBJ1-1
v_call: TRBV27
cdr3_nt: TGTGCCAGCAGTTTCATGGTTAAACCTACTGGGGACACTGAAGCTTTCTTT
cdr3_aa: CASSFMVKPTGDTEAFF

clone_size: .
d_call: TRBD1
j_call: TRBJ1-5
v_call: TRBV6-5
cdr3_nt: TGTGCCAGCAACCAGGACAGGGGGCTTCAGCCCCAGCATTTT
cdr3_aa: CASNQDRGLQPQHF

clone_size: .
d_call: .
j_call: TRBJ2-5
v_call: TRBV4-2
cdr3_nt: TGTGCCAGCAGCGTAAACCAAGAGACCCAGTACTTC
cdr3_aa: CASSVNQETQYF

clone_size: .
d_call: .
j_call: TRBJ2-3
v_call: TRBV5-4
cdr3_nt: TGTGCCAGCAGCTCGGCGGGGGCCCGCACAGATACGCAGTATTTT
cdr3_aa: CASSSAGARTDTQYF

clone_size: .
d_call: TRBD1
j_call: TRBJ2-7
v_call: TRBV9
cdr3_nt: TGTGCCAGCAGCGGACAGGGCCCAACCTACGAGCAGTACTTC
cdr3_aa: CASSGQGPTYEQYF

clone_size: .
d_call: .
j_call: TRBJ2-3
v_call: TRBV4-3
cdr3_nt: TGCGCCAGCAGCCAAGGAAAACGGGGTTCAGCAGATACGCAGTATTTT
cdr3_aa: CASSQGKRGSADTQYF

clone_size: .
d_call: .
j_call: TRBJ2-5
v_call: TRBV5-6
cdr3_nt: TGTGCCAGCACCTCAGGGACAAAATCCGTGGTCGAGACCCAGTACTTC
cdr3_aa: CASTSGTKSVVETQYF

clone_size: .
d_call: .
j_call: TRBJ1-4
v_call: TRBV3-1/TRBV3-2
cdr3_nt: TGTGCCAGCAGCCAAGAGGGCACCGGGATCCAACTGTTTTTT
cdr3_aa: CASSQEGTGIQLFF

clone_size: .
d_call: TRBD1
j_call: TRBJ1-1
v_call: TRBV10-3
cdr3_nt: TGTGCCAGAAGGGACAGGTTGGGCACTGAAGCTTTCTTT
cdr3_aa: CARRDRLGTEAFF

clone_size: .
d_call: .
j_call: TRBJ1-2
v_call: TRBV19
cdr3_nt: TGTGCCAGTAGTATAACGGCAGGGGATGGCTACACCTTC
cdr3_aa: CASSITAGDGYTF

clone_size: once
d_call: .
j_call: TRBJ1-5
v_call: TRBV4-3
cdr3_nt: TGCGCCAGCAGCCAAGATAGGGTGAATCAGCCCCAGCATTTT
cdr3_aa: CASSQDRVNQPQHF